This T cell receptor beta chain derives from a study of graft-versus-host responses after intestinal transplantation. Study information: In this cohort, recipients had multivisceral, liver-intestinal, or isolated intestinal transplants.

This CDR3 comprises 19 residues. The germline V gene encodes CDR1 SNHLY and CDR2 FYNNEI. V gave up 2 bases and J gave up 5 bases; unmatched junction bases: 18. Plating combined around 200,000 CFSE-labeled responder cells with around 200,000 irradiated, violet-dye-labeled stimulator cells. Using immunoSEQ multiplex PCR, the repertoire was profiled, and TCRdb retains in-frame clones only, with some absent. The sample has 5,000 to 6,500 clones, about 30% seen once. This receptor was taken from a human patient who received an intestinal transplant. The source material was alloreactive CD8+ T cells from a mixed lymphocyte reaction culture, sampled before intestinal transplant. Subset indicated: CFSE-low proliferating T cells sorted from roughly six-day pre-transplant mixed lymphocyte reaction (GvH or HvG direction). V is TRBV2 and J is TRBJ2-1; 7 bases fit TRBD2. The CDR3 spells CASSESDRDYPFPDNEQFF. The CDR3 region has the DNA TGTGCCAGCAGTGAATCTGACCGGGACTACCCCTTTCCTGACAATGAGCAGTTCTTC.